This T cell receptor beta chain was captured in a study of shared clonotypes between healthy human individuals. Overall study findings and caveats: Shared across several donors were roughly 5.3% of the naive CD4 clonotypes.

Notes on this clone: Its specificity is not known.

Partitioning of CD4+ cells yielded a CD45RA+ naive subset and a CD45RA-negative memory subset. CDR1 SGHRS and CDR2 YFSETQ come from the germline V gene. Trimming cost V 5 bases and J 4 bases; bases outside gene matches: 6. This CDR3 has 14 residues. It was at deep level that the assay was run. Profiled with immunoSEQ multiplex PCR; TCRdb holds only in-frame clones, not every one. The sample records approximately 180,000 clones, 80% to 95% being singletons. What was sequenced was naive CD4+ T cells sorted from blood. Indicated subset: CD45RA+ positively selected. The sequence was obtained from a woman in her twenties or thirties in good health. The chain links TRBV5-1 to TRBJ2-7; 10 positions match TRBD2. The chain's CDR3 is CASRKAGGPYEQYF. CDR3 nucleotide sequence: TGCGCCAGCAGGAAAGCGGGAGGGCCGTACGAGCAGTACTTC. The variable domain in full, completed from reference TRBV5-1 and TRBJ2-7, reads KAGVTQTPRYLIKTRGQQVTLSCSPISGHRSVSWYQQTPGQGLQFLFEYFSETQRNKGNFPGRFSGRQFSNSRSEMNVSTLELGDSALYLCASRKAGGPYEQYFGPGTRLTVT.